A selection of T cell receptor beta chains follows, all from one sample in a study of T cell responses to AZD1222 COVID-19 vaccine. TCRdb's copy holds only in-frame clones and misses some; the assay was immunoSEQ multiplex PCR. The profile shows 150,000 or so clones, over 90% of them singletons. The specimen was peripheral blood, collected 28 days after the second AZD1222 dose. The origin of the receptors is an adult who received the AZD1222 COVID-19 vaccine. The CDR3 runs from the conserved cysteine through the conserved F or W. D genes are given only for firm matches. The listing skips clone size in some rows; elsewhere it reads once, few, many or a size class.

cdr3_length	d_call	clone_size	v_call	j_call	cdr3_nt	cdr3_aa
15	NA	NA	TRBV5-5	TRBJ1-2	TGTGCCAGCTCCCCTGGGGGCCCAGCTAACTATGGCTACACCTTC	CASSPGGPANYGYTF
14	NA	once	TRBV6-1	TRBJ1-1	TGTGCCAGCAGTGAGGTTGGGGGTATGACTGAAGCTTTCTTT	CASSEVGGMTEAFF
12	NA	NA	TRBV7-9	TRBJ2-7	TGTGCCAGCCGGGAGTCGGTTGACGAGCAGTACTTC	CASRESVDEQYF
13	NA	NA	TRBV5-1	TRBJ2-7	TGCGCCAGCAGTGTAGCGGTTACCTACGAGCAGTACTTC	CASSVAVTYEQYF
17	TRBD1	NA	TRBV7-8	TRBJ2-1	TGTGCCAGCAGCTTAGATCTTCCAGGACAGGGGTGGCATGAGCAGTTCTTC	CASSLDLPGQGWHEQFF
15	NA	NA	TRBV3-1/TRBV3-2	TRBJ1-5	TGTGCCAGCAGCCAAGCCCCCGGAGGGTTTCAGCCCCAGCATTTT	CASSQAPGGFQPQHF
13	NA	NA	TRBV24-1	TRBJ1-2	TGTGCCACCAGTGATTACGACTGGTATGGCTACACCTTC	CATSDYDWYGYTF
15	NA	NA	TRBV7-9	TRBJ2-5	TGTGCCAGCAGCTCACCTTCGAGCAGTATGGAGACCCAGTACTTC	CASSSPSSSMETQYF
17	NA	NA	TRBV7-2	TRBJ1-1	TGTGCCAGCAGCTTAGCGCTAGCTTCCGTTCTGAACACTGAAGCTTTCTTT	CASSLALASVLNTEAFF
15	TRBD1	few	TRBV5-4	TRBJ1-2	TGTGCCAGCAGCCCCAGGACAGGGGTTGCCTATGGCTACACCTTC	CASSPRTGVAYGYTF
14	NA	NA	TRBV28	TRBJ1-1	TGTGCCAGCAGTTTAGGTGGGGTCGGCACTGAAGCTTTCTTT	CASSLGGVGTEAFF
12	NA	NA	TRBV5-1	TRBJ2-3	TGCGCCAGCAGCCCAGGGCCGGATACGCAGTATTTT	CASSPGPDTQYF
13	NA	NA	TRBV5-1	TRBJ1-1	TGCGCCAGCAGCTTGAGGTTGAACACTGAAGCTTTCTTT	CASSLRLNTEAFF
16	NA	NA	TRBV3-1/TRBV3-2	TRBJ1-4	TGTGCCAGCAGCCCGCTGCCCGACGGGGGCAGGGAAAAACTGTTTTTT	CASSPLPDGGREKLFF
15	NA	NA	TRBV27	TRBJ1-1	TGTGCCAGCAGTTTATCGGGAGCTGGAGGAACTGAAGCTTTCTTT	CASSLSGAGGTEAFF
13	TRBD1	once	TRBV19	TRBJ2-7	TGTGCCAGTAGTTGGACAGGGGCCCACGAGCAGTACTTC	CASSWTGAHEQYF
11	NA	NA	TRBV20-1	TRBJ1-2	TGCAGTGCTAGTGACGATGGTGGCTACACCTTC	CSASDDGGYTF
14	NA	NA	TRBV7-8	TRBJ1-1	TGTGCCAGCACCCCGCCCCAACAGAACACTGAAGCTTTCTTT	CASTPPQQNTEAFF
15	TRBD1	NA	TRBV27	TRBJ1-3	TGTGCCAGCAGTCCCAGACAGGGAAGCGGAAACACCATATATTTT	CASSPRQGSGNTIYF
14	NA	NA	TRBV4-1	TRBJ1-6	TGCGCCAGCAGCCAATTCACAAGTAATTCACCCCTCCACTTT	CASSQFTSNSPLHF
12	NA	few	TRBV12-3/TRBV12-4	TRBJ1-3	TGTGTATGGGGTTTCTCTGGAAACACCATATATTTT	CVWGFSGNTIYF
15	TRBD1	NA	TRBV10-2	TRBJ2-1	TGCGCCAGCAGTCAGGGGGATGGGTCCTACAATGAGCAGTTCTTC	CASSQGDGSYNEQFF
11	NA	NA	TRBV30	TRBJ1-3	TGTGCCTGGGGGGGTAGGCACACCATATATTTT	CAWGGRHTIYF
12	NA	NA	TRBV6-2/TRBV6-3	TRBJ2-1	TGTGCCAGCAGTTTCGCAGTCAATGAGCAGTTCTTC	CASSFAVNEQFF